This T cell receptor beta chain is drawn from a study of shared clonotypes between healthy human individuals. The repertoire was sequenced with immunoSEQ multiplex PCR; TCRdb's copy has only in-frame clones and lacks some. The sample carries 650,000 to 800,000 clones, about 90% recorded once. Positively selected for CCR7, the CD45RO-negative cells used as naive CD8 cells excluded terminally differentiated effector memory CD45RA+ cells. CDR3 size: 17 residues. The ends lost 1 base at V and 6 bases at J; junction bases unmatched: 11. Germline V gene data show CDR1 as SGHVS and CDR2 as FNYEAQ. The chain joins TRBV7-6 to TRBJ2-2; 7 bases map to TRBD1. Sequenced material: naive CD8+ T cells sorted from blood. This clonotype was sampled from a man aged 25-45 years in good health. CDR3 region: CASSLVQGVKGAGELFF. Here the CDR3 DNA reads TGTGCCAGCAGCTTAGTTCAGGGGGTTAAAGGAGCCGGGGAGCTGTTTTTT.